One and the same sample provided the 16 T cell receptor beta chains below, sequenced in a study of graft-versus-host responses after intestinal transplantation. Assay used: immunoSEQ multiplex PCR; TCRdb lists only in-frame clones, some missing. The sample lists about 110,000 clones, approximately 93% occurring once. What these receptors recognize is not known. The sample consisted of unstimulated CD8+ T cells sorted from spleen or lymph node cells, taken before transplant. These receptors originate from a human donor who was the organ donor for an intestinal transplant.

This sequence joins TRBV13 and TRBJ1-1; D ambiguous. This CDR3 is 12 amino acids long. V was cut by 2 bases and J by 5 bases, with 6 bases left in between. CDR1 PRHDT and CDR2 FYEKMQ come from the germline V gene (reference sequence). CDR3 sequence: CASSLLRTEAFF. In DNA, the CDR3 is TGTGCCAGCAGCTTACTCAGGACTGAAGCTTTCTTT.

V is TRBV6-6 and J is TRBJ2-7; D is unclear. Germline V gene lookup returns CDR1 MNHNY and CDR2 SVGAGI (reference sequence). The CDR3 runs 13 residues. Trimming removed 0 bases from V and 4 bases from J, with 7 bases in between. The CDR3 nucleotides read TGTGCCAGCAGTTACTCGGTTGGGTACGAGCAGTACTTC. Its translation is CASSYSVGYEQYF.

The chain has TRBV27 and TRBJ2-1; TRBD1 is a possible D gene (6 bases). The ends were cut back, 2 bases at V and 7 bases at J, with 12 bases in the middle. The germline CDR1 and CDR2 sequences are MNHEY and SMNVEV (reference sequence). This CDR3 region has 14 residues. CDR3 DNA: TGTGCCAGCAGTTTACAACAGGGATGGAATGAGCAGTTCTTC. Translating gives CASSLQQGWNEQFF.

This clone was seen only a few times. This chain connects TRBV30 to TRBJ2-1; D is perhaps TRBD2 (6 bases). V was shortened by 1 base and J by 8 bases, with 12 bases between the two germline ends. CDR1 GTSNPN and CDR2 SVGIG come from the germline V gene (reference sequence). CDR3 length: 13 residues. CDR3 amino acids: CAWSGGVFYEQFF. Here the CDR3 DNA reads TGTGCCTGGAGTGGGGGGGTGTTCTATGAGCAGTTCTTC.

In the case of this clone: In the same sample, other DNA sequences code for this CDR3. This chain links TRBV6-5 with TRBJ2-5, with D possibly TRBD1 on 6 matching bases. CDR1 is MNHEY and CDR2 is SVGAGI in the germline V gene. V shed 5 bases and J shed 7 bases, with 14 bases lying between them. The CDR3 extends over 13 amino acids. CDR3 residues: CASSDQGTGTQYF. As DNA, the CDR3 is TGTGCCAGCAGTGATCAGGGGACGGGGACCCAGTACTTC.

V usage is TRBV19 and J usage is TRBJ2-7; 7 bases fit TRBD2. This CDR3 is 14 amino acids long. V dropped 2 bases and J dropped 6; count of bases not matched to a gene: 7. Germline-derived CDR1 and CDR2 are LNHDA and SQIVND (reference sequence). The CDR3 region is CASSISGRRTEQYF. Here the CDR3 DNA reads TGTGCCAGTAGTATATCCGGGAGGCGGACCGAGCAGTACTTC.

This clone occurred once. The chain links TRBV12-5 to TRBJ2-3, with TRBD1 identical over 7 bases. The ends lost 3 bases at V and 1 base at J; junction bases unmatched: 4. Per germline, CDR1 LGHNT and CDR2 FRNRAP. The CDR3 is 15 amino acids. This chain's CDR3 is CASGFGTGGTDTQYF. CDR3 DNA: TGTGCTAGTGGTTTTGGAACAGGGGGCACAGATACGCAGTATTTT.

The sample holds one count of this clone. The V gene is TRBV4-2, the J gene TRBJ2-3; D perhaps matches TRBD2 (6 bases). Looked up from germline, CDR1 is LGHNA and CDR2 is YNFKEQ. CDR3 length: 20 amino acids. Trimming left V 3 bases short and J 5 bases short, with 30 bases between. CDR3 residues: CASSHKKKVSVRAGIDTQYF. In DNA form, the CDR3 reads TGTGCCAGCAGCCACAAAAAGAAGGTATCGGTCCGGGCGGGAATAGATACGCAGTATTTT.

This CDR3 is CASSMWVGYEQYF. CDR3 nucleotide sequence: TGTGCCAGTAGTATGTGGGTTGGCTACGAGCAGTACTTC. V gene TRBV19 combines with J gene TRBJ2-7; D gene ambiguous. Trimming left V 3 bases short and J 3 bases short, with 9 bases between. The CDR3 is made up of 13 amino acids. Looked up from germline, CDR1 is LNHDA and CDR2 is SQIVND (reference sequence).

This chain joins TRBV7-8 and TRBJ1-2; no clear D. The V gene lost 1 base and the J gene lost 0 bases, with 9 bases spanning the gap. Germline-derived CDR1 and CDR2 are SGHVS and FQNEAQ. CDR3 length: 15 amino acids. The CDR3 region has the DNA TGTGCCAGCAGCTTAGGTAGTCAGACTAACTATGGCTACACCTTC. Amino acids: CASSLGSQTNYGYTF.

V and J are TRBV6-5 and TRBJ1-5, with 8 nucleotides matching TRBD1. Germline assignment: CDR1 MNHEY and CDR2 SVGAGI. The CDR3 contains 13 residues. V trimming: 5 bases; J trimming: 6 bases; junction bases outside the gene matches: 3. The CDR3 loop is CASSTGGSQPQHF. CDR3 nucleotides: TGTGCCAGCAGTACAGGGGGGAGTCAGCCCCAGCATTTT.

In its sample, this clone was seen once. The chain is built from TRBV6-5 and TRBJ2-1, with D unresolved. Trimming removed 0 bases at V and 2 bases at J, with 5 bases between. Germline V gene lookup returns CDR1 MNHEY and CDR2 SVGAGI. This CDR3 has 14 amino acids. The CDR3 loop reads CASSYSVAYNEQFF. In nucleotides, the CDR3 is TGTGCCAGCAGTTACTCGGTTGCCTACAATGAGCAGTTCTTC.

Concerning this clone itself: At one boundary the junction diverges from the germline segment, which might be a read error. J is TRBJ2-2 and V is TRBV5-1, with D unclear. This CDR3 is built from 14 residues. Germline CDR1 reads SGHRS; CDR2 reads YFSETQ. The CDR3: CASSFASNTGELFF. For the CDR3, the DNA is TGTGCCAGCAGCTTTGCCTCTAACACCGGGGAGCTGTTTTTT.

The J gene is TRBJ2-7, the V gene TRBV5-6; 7 positions match TRBD2. CDR1 and CDR2 from the germline V gene are SGHDT and YYEEEE. Trimming took 3 bases from V and 3 from J; bases not matched to a gene: 6. CDR3 size: 14 residues. The CDR3 DNA reads TGTGCCAGCAGCTCGACTATAGCGGGCTACGAGCAGTACTTC. Amino acids: CASSSTIAGYEQYF.

V and J are TRBV27 and TRBJ2-1, with a possible D match to TRBD2 (5 bases). V lost 0 bases, J lost 3 bases, and 12 bases lay in between. From germline, CDR1 is MNHEY and CDR2 SMNVEV (reference sequence). This CDR3 has 16 residues. The DNA of the CDR3 is TGTGCCAGCAGTTTATCGCCGGGAAATTTCTACAATGAGCAGTTCTTC. Encoded protein: CASSLSPGNFYNEQFF.

This clone was counted once. The V gene is TRBV28, the J gene TRBJ2-1; D ambiguous. This CDR3 has 17 amino acids. Trimming removed 3 bases from V and 2 bases from J, with 17 bases in between. Germline assignment: CDR1 MDHEN and CDR2 SYDVKM. The CDR3 loop is CASSFPIGRTAYNEQFF. The CDR3 region has the DNA TGTGCCAGCAGTTTCCCAATAGGCAGGACCGCCTACAATGAGCAGTTCTTC.